The rows below give T cell receptor beta chains drawn from one sample of a study of early T cells in non-severe SARS-CoV-2 infection. One entry per CDR3 protein results from TCRdb running MiXCR on the 5' RACE reads. Of about 26,000 distinct CDR3 sequences detected, 4.5% to 6% appear once; the ten largest clones hold 4%. Sample: whole blood. Source of these receptors: an adult who was a healthcare worker with PCR-confirmed SARS-CoV-2 infection or an uninfected control (not recorded which). Each CDR3 is given with its conserved first and last residue. The D gene is left open where the match is weak. Part of the rows lack a size; the others show once, few, many or a class for expanded clones.

CDR3	DNA	V	J	D	size
CAWSISGGTEAFF	TGTGCCTGGAGTATATCTGGGGGCACTGAAGCTTTCTTT	TRBV30	TRBJ1-1	.	many
CASSPLDRTNEKLFF	TGTGCCAGCAGTCCCCTTGATCGGACTAATGAAAAACTGTTTTTT	TRBV12-3/TRBV12-4	TRBJ1-4	.	many
CASSYGDSASFF	TGTGCCAGCAGTTATGGGGACAGTGCCTCTTTCTTT	TRBV6-5	TRBJ1-1	TRBD1	many
CASSIRLAATDTQYF	TGTGCCAGTAGTATCCGACTAGCGGCCACAGATACGCAGTATTTT	TRBV19	TRBJ2-3	TRBD2	many
CASSQGPNNEQFF	TGTGCCAGCAGCCAAGGGCCCAACAATGAGCAGTTCTTC	TRBV14	TRBJ2-1	.	.
CSVEGGQGQNTGELFF	TGCAGCGTTGAGGGCGGACAGGGGCAGAACACCGGGGAGCTGTTTTTT	TRBV29-1	TRBJ2-2	TRBD1	.
CSARDWGTPTDTQYF	TGCAGTGCTAGAGATTGGGGGACTCCCACAGATACGCAGTATTTT	TRBV20-1	TRBJ2-3	.	few
CASSSGTSGYNEQFF	TGTGCCAGCAGTTCCGGGACTAGCGGCTACAATGAGCAGTTCTTC	TRBV27	TRBJ2-1	TRBD2	many
CASSQAGVTGVYNEQFF	TGTGCCAGCAGCCAAGCAGGAGTGACAGGGGTCTACAATGAGCAGTTCTTC	TRBV4-2	TRBJ2-1	TRBD1	.
CASSDGNWDNQPQHF	TGTGCCAGCAGTGACGGTAATTGGGACAATCAGCCCCAGCATTTT	TRBV27	TRBJ1-5	.	many
CASSPGRNLRPWAETQYF	TGTGCCAGCTCACCAGGACGGAACTTGAGGCCGTGGGCAGAGACCCAGTACTTC	TRBV18	TRBJ2-5	.	few
CASRPQGGGTEAFF	TGTGCCAGCAGACCCCAGGGAGGAGGGACTGAAGCTTTCTTT	TRBV7-9	TRBJ1-1	.	many
CASQVGPYNEKLFF	TGTGCCAGCCAGGTTGGGCCATATAATGAAAAACTGTTTTTT	TRBV12-3/TRBV12-4	TRBJ1-4	.	many
CASSLAQYYEQYF	TGTGCCAGCAGTCTAGCGCAGTACTACGAGCAGTACTTC	TRBV6-2/TRBV6-3	TRBJ2-7	.	.
CASSYDFDRGGSDEQFF	TGTGCCAGCAGTTACGACTTTGACCGGGGGGGCTCGGATGAGCAGTTCTTC	TRBV6-2/TRBV6-3	TRBJ2-1	TRBD2	many
CAISGGPNNQPQHF	TGTGCCATCAGTGGAGGACCCAACAATCAGCCCCAGCATTTT	TRBV10-3	TRBJ1-5	.	.
CASTEVSPRDTEAFF	TGTGCCAGCACCGAAGTCTCGCCTCGCGACACTGAAGCTTTCTTT	TRBV6-6	TRBJ1-1	.	many
CASSLGGISYNEQFF	TGCGCCAGCAGCCTCGGGGGGATCTCCTACAATGAGCAGTTCTTC	TRBV5-1	TRBJ2-1	TRBD2	many
CASSQVPEKWETQYF	TGTGCCAGCAGCCAAGTCCCTGAAAAATGGGAGACCCAGTACTTC	TRBV3-1	TRBJ2-5	.	.
CASSSRDNEQFF	TGTGCCAGCAGCTCCCGGGACAATGAGCAGTTCTTC	TRBV7-9	TRBJ2-1	.	few
CASSFGGSGNQPQHF	TGTGCCAGCAGCTTCGGAGGGTCCGGCAATCAGCCCCAGCATTTT	TRBV5-6	TRBJ1-5	.	many
CAWSVRYNEQFF	TGTGCCTGGAGTGTACGGTACAATGAGCAGTTCTTC	TRBV30	TRBJ2-1	.	many
CASSERPGARDTQYF	TGTGCCAGCAGTGAACGCCCGGGGGCAAGAGATACGCAGTATTTT	TRBV25-1	TRBJ2-3	.	many
CASSLDGGNEQYF	TGTGCCAGCAGCTTAGACGGGGGCAACGAGCAGTACTTC	TRBV7-6	TRBJ2-7	.	many
CASSLGQANYGYTF	TGTGCCAGCAGCTTGGGACAGGCTAACTATGGCTACACCTTC	TRBV5-5	TRBJ1-2	.	many
CASSQVGRNSPLHF	TGTGCCAGCAGCCAAGTCGGAAGGAATTCACCCCTCCACTTT	TRBV3-1	TRBJ1-6	.	few
CASSRTGAGAFF	TGTGCCAGCAGCCGGACAGGGGCAGGAGCTTTCTTT	TRBV11-2	TRBJ1-1	TRBD1	.
CASSYMAATNSPLHF	TGTGCCAGCAGTTACATGGCAGCAACAAATTCACCCCTCCACTTT	TRBV6-5	TRBJ1-6	.	many
CASSPRSGLQETQYF	TGTGCCAGCAGCCCTAGATCGGGACTCCAAGAGACCCAGTACTTC	TRBV11-2	TRBJ2-5	.	many
CAWSVRQGAFYNGYTF	TGTGCCTGGAGTGTAAGACAGGGGGCCTTTTATAATGGCTACACCTTC	TRBV30	TRBJ1-2	TRBD1	medium-sized
CSARGAGEVLNSPLHF	TGCAGTGCTAGAGGGGCAGGGGAGGTTCTTAATTCACCCCTCCACTTT	TRBV20-1	TRBJ1-6	.	many
CASKAGDEQYF	TGTGCCAGCAAAGCAGGGGACGAGCAGTACTTC	TRBV2	TRBJ2-7	.	many
CASSLEAMPLETQYF	TGTGCCAGCAGCTTAGAGGCTATGCCCCTTGAGACCCAGTACTTC	TRBV11-2	TRBJ2-5	.	many
CASSPGEQNQPQHF	TGTGCCAGCAGTCCCGGGGAACAGAATCAGCCCCAGCATTTT	TRBV12-3/TRBV12-4	TRBJ1-5	.	many
CASSPASGTDTQYF	TGTGCCAGCAGCCCAGCTAGCGGCACAGATACGCAGTATTTT	TRBV7-2	TRBJ2-3	.	medium-sized
CASSYMTGATDTQYF	TGTGCCAGCAGCTATATGACAGGGGCCACAGATACGCAGTATTTT	TRBV5-6	TRBJ2-3	TRBD1	many
CASSWREGQPQHF	TGTGCCAGCAGTTGGCGGGAGGGTCAGCCCCAGCATTTT	TRBV6-5	TRBJ1-5	.	few
CASSEALRAGAGYTF	TGTGCCAGCAGTGAAGCGCTTCGGGCAGGAGCTGGCTACACCTTC	TRBV2	TRBJ1-2	.	few
CASSAQGTDTQYF	TGTGCCAGCAGCGCGCAGGGCACAGATACGCAGTATTTT	TRBV9	TRBJ2-3	.	.
CASSRAGLYNEQFF	TGTGCCAGCAGCCGAGCGGGACTTTACAATGAGCAGTTCTTC	TRBV14	TRBJ2-1	TRBD2	few
CASSPTGPPGNTIYF	TGTGCCAGCTCACCTACGGGGCCACCGGGAAACACCATATATTTT	TRBV18	TRBJ1-3	.	many
CASSPPGTETSNYGYTF	TGTGCCAGTAGTCCCCCCGGGACAGAAACATCTAACTATGGCTACACCTTC	TRBV19	TRBJ1-2	TRBD1	many